Presented here are 14 T cell receptor beta chains from one specimen sequenced in a study of early T cells in non-severe SARS-CoV-2 infection. TCRdb independently ran MiXCR on the 5' RACE reads; one entry per CDR3 protein. The table has 60,000 to 85,000 distinct CDR3 sequences, about 14% seen once. Sequencing was performed on whole blood. Receptors originate from an adult who was a healthcare worker with PCR-confirmed SARS-CoV-2 infection or an uninfected control (not recorded which).

In this sample, this clonotype turned up a few times. The gene calls are TRBV5-4 and TRBJ2-5, with D unclear. Germline V gene lookup returns CDR1 SGHNT and CDR2 YYREEE (reference sequence). V was shortened by 1 base and J by 3 bases, with 7 bases between the two germline ends. The CDR3 has 13 residues. The CDR3 protein is CASSLSHEETQYF. DNA of the CDR3: TGTGCCAGCAGCTTGTCACACGAAGAGACCCAGTACTTC.

J is TRBJ2-3 and V is TRBV29-1; D gene uncertain. The V gene lost 3 bases and the J gene lost 8 bases, with 0 bases spanning the gap. Germline CDR1 SQVTM, CDR2 ANQGSEA. The CDR3 extends over 8 amino acids. CDR3 region: CSVDTQYF. DNA of the CDR3: TGCAGCGTTGATACGCAGTATTTT.

Many counts were recorded for this clonotype. The V call is TRBV27, the J call TRBJ1-2, with D possibly being TRBD1 (6 bases). V shed 7 bases and J shed 5 bases, with 17 bases lying between them. The CDR3 extends over 14 amino acids. The germline V gene encodes CDR1 MNHEY and CDR2 SMNVEV (reference sequence). The DNA of the CDR3 is TGTGCCAGCAAAGCAGGGGACGGAAGGTATGGCTACACCTTC. Protein: CASKAGDGRYGYTF.

The sample holds a few counts of this clonotype. The V call is TRBV29-1, the J call TRBJ1-4; 10 positions agree with TRBD1. With 1 base clipped from V and 10 bases from J, the junction kept 12 bases outside the gene matches. Germline CDR1 reads SQVTM; CDR2 reads ANQGSEA. The CDR3 is 16 residues long. The CDR3 DNA is TGCAGCGTTGAAGGGCCACGGGACAGGGGTATAGGAAAACTGTTTTTT. It is translated as CSVEGPRDRGIGKLFF.

The chain carries TRBV3-1 and TRBJ2-5; possibly TRBD1 or TRBD2 for D (5 bases each). This CDR3 contains 14 residues. Germline-derived CDR1 and CDR2 are LGHDT and YNNKEL (reference sequence). V lost 7 bases, J lost 2 bases, and 14 bases lay in between. The CDR3 DNA is TGTGCCAGCACCGGGACGACTACGCAAGAGACCCAGTACTTC. Translating gives CASTGTTTQETQYF.

The chain combines TRBV5-4 with TRBJ2-1; TRBD2 might be the D (6 bases). CDR3 length equals 15 residues. Germline V gene sequence: CDR1 SGHNT, CDR2 YYREEE (reference sequence). Trimming shortened V by 2 bases and J by 8 bases, and 17 bases separated the two germline ends. For the CDR3, the DNA is TGTGCCAGCAGCTTTGTTGCGGGATATGATGATGAGCAGTTCTTC. It translates to CASSFVAGYDDEQFF.

The chain combines TRBV27 with TRBJ2-1; D gene unclear. This CDR3 is 12 amino acids long. The V end lost 10 bases, the J end lost 3 bases, and 10 bases lay between the germline ends. Germline V gives CDR1 MNHEY, CDR2 SMNVEV (reference sequence). CDR3 loop: CATSIGYNEQFF. The CDR3 bases are TGTGCCACATCCATCGGCTACAATGAGCAGTTCTTC.

A few counts support this clonotype. V is TRBV20-1 and J is TRBJ2-3; TRBD2 matches at 14 bases. This CDR3 is 17 amino acids long. Germline-derived CDR1 and CDR2 are DFQATT and SNEGSKA (reference sequence). V lost 3 bases, J lost 2 bases, and 7 bases stayed unmatched. The chain's CDR3 is CSASGLAGGSNTDTQYF. The CDR3 DNA is TGCAGTGCTAGCGGACTAGCGGGAGGTTCGAACACAGATACGCAGTATTTT.

This clonotype appeared a few times. V usage is TRBV10-2 and J usage is TRBJ1-3; no clear D. There are 13 residues in the CDR3. V lost 6 bases to trimming and J lost 0 bases, with 6 bases between them. Germline V gives CDR1 WSHSY, CDR2 SAAADI. CDR3 coding DNA: TGCGCCAGCAGCAAGAGCTCTGGAAACACCATATATTTT. As protein: CASSKSSGNTIYF.

In nucleotides, the CDR3 is TGTGCCAGCAGCTTGGCCGGGACAGGGGGAGAGCAGTACTTC. It is translated as CASSLAGTGGEQYF. The chain joins TRBV5-6 to TRBJ2-7, with 11 bases fitting TRBD1. V shed 0 bases, J shed 7 bases, and the junction held 3 bases outside the gene matches. This CDR3 is 14 amino acids long. Germline V lookup: CDR1 SGHDT, CDR2 YYEEEE. Drawing the rest from reference TRBV5-6 and TRBJ2-7, the complete variable domain is DAGVTQSPTHLIKTRGQQVTLRCSPKSGHDTVSWYQQALGQGPQFIFQYYEEEERQRGNFPDRFSGHQFPNYSSELNVNALLLGDSALYLCASSLAGTGGEQYFGPGTRLTVT.

The genes are TRBV7-9 and TRBJ1-5; no firm D call. CDR3 length: 14 amino acids. CDR1 is SEHNR and CDR2 is FQNEAQ in the germline V gene (reference sequence). V lost 3 bases, J lost 7 bases, and 13 bases lay in between. Written as DNA, the CDR3 is TGTGCCAGCAGCTTTGAAGGGATGGAGCAGCCCCAGCATTTT. Translation: CASSFEGMEQPQHF.

In its sample, this clonotype was seen a few times. J is TRBJ2-2 and V is TRBV29-1; 9 nucleotides align to TRBD1. The CDR3 spans 15 residues. The trim removed 6 bases at V and 0 bases at J, leaving 5 bases unmatched. Per germline, CDR1 SQVTM and CDR2 ANQGSEA. CDR3 in amino acids: CSVPGQGANTGELFF. The CDR3 DNA reads as TGCAGCGTCCCGGGACAGGGAGCGAACACCGGGGAGCTGTTTTTT.

This chain joins TRBV7-8 and TRBJ2-7; D is possibly TRBD1 (6 bases). The germline gives CDR1 SGHVS, CDR2 FQNEAQ. V was clipped by 5 bases and J by 2 bases, with 10 bases between them. The CDR3 covers 13 residues. In DNA, the CDR3 is TGTGCCAGCAGCACGACAGGACCCTACGAGCAGTACTTC. Protein product: CASSTTGPYEQYF.

This clonotype was picked up a small number of times. V gene TRBV6-1 combines with J gene TRBJ2-6; no reliable D call. Trimming removed 1 base at V and 0 bases at J, with 1 base between. The germline CDR1 and CDR2 sequences are MNHNS and SASEGT. The CDR3 extends over 14 amino acids. The CDR3 region is CASSEVSGANVLTF. In DNA form, the CDR3 reads TGTGCCAGCAGTGAAGTCTCTGGGGCCAACGTCCTGACTTTC.